This T cell receptor (beta chain) was recovered during a study of T cell clonality in common variable immunodeficiency. CVID and control samples used equivalent genomic DNA input. Assay: immunoSEQ multiplex PCR; the TCRdb copy retains only in-frame clones and omits some. In total the sample includes 40,000 to 45,000 clones, none of them seen once. Many counts were recorded for this clone. One junction end disagrees with the germline gene, perhaps due to a read error. The read is 3 residues too short to cover the CDR3 end, so that end is filled in from the germline J gene. CDR1 LGHNA and CDR2 YNFKEQ come from the germline V gene. The CDR3 totals 14 residues.

The TCR was taken from a person aged 18 to 75 in good health. The rearrangement links TRBV4-2 to TRBJ1-2; the D gene is possibly TRBD1 (5 bases). Specimen: peripheral blood mononuclear cells. The CDR3 protein is CASSQDPGYSGYTF. The covered CDR3 bases are TGCGCCAGCAGCCAAGACCCAGGGTATAGTGGC.